One sample yielded the 13 T cell receptor beta chains listed below, sequenced in a study of T cell repertoires in cytomegalovirus infection. TCRdb used MiXCR to reprocess the reads, holding one entry per CDR3 protein. The data contain 150,000 to 200,000 distinct CDR3 sequences, roughly a fifth of them singletons. Sequencing was done on a sample of PBMCs. The source is a human donor in good health (CMV status not recorded). Some clones in this sample may be carry-over from other donors' samples.

This clonotype was observed many times. V usage is TRBV7-8 and J usage is TRBJ2-7; D is perhaps TRBD2 (6 bases). Looked up from germline, CDR1 is SGHVS and CDR2 is FQNEAQ. The CDR3 spans 16 residues. V was cut by 2 bases and J by 2 bases, with 16 bases left in between. The CDR3 DNA reads TGTGCCAGCAGCTTACCGGGCGCGGGGAAAACCTACGAGCAGTACTTC. It yields the protein CASSLPGAGKTYEQYF.

In its sample, this clonotype was seen many times. This chain connects TRBV7-2 to TRBJ2-5; TRBD2 agrees at 8 bases. Losses at the gene ends were 6 bases for V and 0 bases for J; bases not matched to a gene: 6. CDR1 and CDR2 (germline): SGHTA, FQGNSA. The length of the CDR3 is 15 residues. This chain's CDR3 is CASSGERENQETQYF. In DNA form, the CDR3 reads TGTGCCAGCAGTGGAGAGCGGGAGAACCAAGAGACCCAGTACTTC.

In its sample, this clonotype was seen a few times. Germline is not matched at one junction end, which may reflect a read error. DNA for the CDR3: TGTGCCAGCATTGAAAGGAGAGGGGGCTACGAGCAGTTCTTC. It specifies CASIERRGGYEQFF. The chain is built from TRBV6-1 and TRBJ2-1; 7 nucleotides agree with TRBD1. Germline V gene lookup returns CDR1 MNHNS and CDR2 SASEGT. The CDR3 is 14 residues long.

V gene TRBV11-2 combines with J gene TRBJ2-7; TRBD2 is a possible D gene (5 bases). V was clipped by 3 bases and J by 3 bases, with 12 bases between them. Germline V gene lookup returns CDR1 SGHAT and CDR2 FQNNGV. CDR3 length equals 14 residues. DNA for the CDR3: TGTGCCAGCAGCTTGAGCGGAACAAACTACGAGCAGTACTTC. Its translation is CASSLSGTNYEQYF.

The chain links TRBV12-3 or TRBV12-4 to TRBJ1-1; D perhaps matches TRBD1 (5 bases). Trimming cost V 3 bases and J 3 bases, with 8 bases left between them. This CDR3 is 13 amino acids long. The CDR3 is CASSLWGDTEAFF. DNA of the CDR3: TGTGCCAGCAGTTTGTGGGGGGACACTGAAGCTTTCTTT.

On this clonotype itself: The germline gene is not matched at one end of the junction; a read error may be the cause. The rearrangement uses TRBV6-1 and TRBJ1-2; 8 nucleotides align to TRBD1. Germline V gives CDR1 MNHNS, CDR2 SASEGT. CDR3 length: 14 residues. The CDR3 sequence: CASSQARTGNGYTF. CDR3 nucleotide sequence: TGTGCCAGCAGTCAAGCTCGGACAGGGAACGGCTACACCTTC.

This clonotype was counted many times. V is TRBV5-1 and J is TRBJ2-3; 9 positions agree with TRBD2. CDR1 SGHRS and CDR2 YFSETQ come from the germline V gene. This CDR3 spans 14 amino acids. The trim removed 1 base at V and 6 bases at J, leaving 3 bases unmatched. CDR3 sequence: CASSLPSGVDTQYF. The DNA of the CDR3 is TGCGCCAGCAGCTTGCCTAGCGGGGTGGATACGCAGTATTTT.

This clonotype came up many times. The J gene is TRBJ2-3, the V gene TRBV7-8; no firm D call. This CDR3 comprises 17 residues. The germline V and J ends were trimmed by 3 bases and 2 bases, with 18 bases remaining between them. Germline values: CDR1 SGHVS, CDR2 FQNEAQ. The CDR3 nucleotides are TGTGCCAGCAGCTTTCGGCGAGTGCAGACGGTCACAGATACGCAGTATTTT. It yields the protein CASSFRRVQTVTDTQYF.

This chain links TRBV9 with TRBJ2-2; D perhaps matches TRBD2 (5 bases). The CDR3 spans 17 residues. Germline V gives CDR1 SGDLS, CDR2 YYNGEE. V was clipped by 0 bases and J by 2 bases, with 14 bases between them. The CDR3 sequence: CASSVAEAGINTGELFF. As DNA, the CDR3 is TGTGCCAGCAGCGTAGCGGAGGCCGGGATTAACACCGGGGAGCTGTTTTTT.

CDR3 region: CASTGAGDAETQYF. In DNA, the CDR3 is TGTGCCAGCACTGGGGCTGGGGATGCGGAGACCCAGTACTTC. This chain uses TRBV28 with TRBJ2-5; tentative D call: TRBD1 (5 bases). Germline CDR1 and CDR2: MDHEN and SYDVKM. CDR3 length: 14 amino acids. Deletions cut 7 bases from V and 5 bases from J, with 17 bases between.

V is TRBV20-1 and J is TRBJ2-1; 10 nucleotides match TRBD2. With V trimmed by 6 bases and J by 0 bases, 8 bases remained unmatched. The germline V gene encodes CDR1 DFQATT and CDR2 SNEGSKA (reference sequence). The CDR3 loop spans 16 amino acids. In nucleotides, the CDR3 is TGCAGTGCAAGGACTAGCGGAGGAAGCTCCTACAATGAGCAGTTCTTC. Translation gives CSARTSGGSSYNEQFF.

This clonotype was detected a few times. J is TRBJ1-2 and V is TRBV11-2; D is perhaps TRBD1 (6 bases). Germline lookup yields CDR1 SGHAT and CDR2 FQNNGV. V was pared by 2 bases and J by 0 bases, with 19 bases between. The CDR3 spans 18 residues. The CDR3 region is CASSLRIPRTETNYGYTF. For the CDR3, the DNA is TGTGCCAGCAGCTTAAGGATCCCGCGGACAGAAACTAACTATGGCTACACCTTC.

The rearrangement joins TRBV28 to TRBJ1-1; D unclear. CDR1 is MDHEN and CDR2 is SYDVKM in the germline V gene. The V and J ends lost 4 bases and 4 bases respectively, with 16 bases between them. This CDR3 is built from 15 residues. The CDR3 bases are TGTGCCAGCAGTTCCCCCCTCTTGACGGGCACTGAAGCTTTCTTT. Translation: CASSSPLLTGTEAFF.